Following are 22 T cell receptor beta chains from one sample sequenced in a study of blood T cell repertoires in COVID-19. Here immunoSEQ multiplex PCR was the method, and the copy in TCRdb shows in-frame clones only, minus some. The sample includes approximately 220,000 clones, about 90% seen only once; the top ten take about 1.3%. Sequences were obtained from PBMCs or T cells enriched from blood (not recorded which). These receptor sequences come from a man between 25 and 39 years old who had recovered from COVID-19.

The CDR3 protein is CASSVTGRTETQYF. In nucleotides, the CDR3 is TGTGCCAGCAGCGTAACTGGGAGAACGGAGACCCAGTACTTC. This rearrangement joins TRBV9 to TRBJ2-5; D may be TRBD2 (5 bases). CDR1 SGDLS and CDR2 YYNGEE come from the germline V gene. V lost 1 base and J 5 bases, leaving 12 bases between the germline ends. The CDR3 length is 14 residues.

V usage is TRBV11-3 and J usage is TRBJ2-1, with 12 bases that match TRBD2. Per germline, CDR1 SGHNT and CDR2 YENEEA. The J segment lost 0 bases and the V segment lost 5 bases, leaving 14 bases of the junction unmatched. This CDR3 is 20 amino acids long. The CDR3 nucleotides read TGTGCCAGCAGCCCAGGGGCGGGACTAGCGGGTCCCCGCTCCTACAATGAGCAGTTCTTC. It specifies CASSPGAGLAGPRSYNEQFF.

This clone has a single count. CDR3 nucleotide sequence: TGTGCCAGCTCAAAAACGGGACAGGGCGTGGAAGGCTACACCTTC. Amino acids: CASSKTGQGVEGYTF. This rearrangement joins TRBV18 to TRBJ1-2; 9 bases fit TRBD1. Germline values: CDR1 KGHSH, CDR2 LQKENI. The V gene end was trimmed by 5 bases and the J gene end by 8 bases; junction bases not matched to a gene: 12. CDR3 length equals 15 residues.

The chain links TRBV6-2 or TRBV6-3 to TRBJ1-5; TRBD1 might be the D (6 bases). Germline values: CDR1 MNHEY, CDR2 SVGEGT. V lost 2 bases, J lost 3 bases, and 14 bases lay in between. The CDR3 extends over 16 amino acids. The CDR3 sequence is CASSYANRVPNQPQHF. CDR3 in DNA: TGTGCCAGCAGTTACGCCAACAGGGTACCCAATCAGCCCCAGCATTTT.

The chain carries TRBV6-5 and TRBJ1-3, with D possibly TRBD1 on 6 matching bases. The CDR3 spans 15 residues. Germline V gives CDR1 MNHEY, CDR2 SVGAGI. Trimming cost V 4 bases and J 2 bases, with 12 bases left between them. The CDR3 here is CASSFQGLAGNTIYF. CDR3 DNA: TGTGCCAGCAGTTTTCAGGGGTTAGCTGGAAACACCATATATTTT.

The chain combines TRBV7-2 with TRBJ2-1; 13 nucleotides match TRBD2. Germline V gene sequence: CDR1 SGHTA, CDR2 FQGNSA. This CDR3 contains 20 residues. J gave up 6 bases and V 0 bases, and 14 bases lay outside the gene matches. The CDR3 region has the DNA TGTGCCAGCAGCTTAGCCCTAACTAGCGGGAGGGCCGGGCCCGTCAATGAGCAGTTCTTC. Translated: CASSLALTSGRAGPVNEQFF.

The chain carries TRBV10-3 and TRBJ2-1; D might be TRBD1 (5 bases). Germline loops: CDR1 ENHRY, CDR2 SYGVKD. This CDR3 region has 13 residues. The ends were cut back, 8 bases at V and 5 bases at J, with 13 bases in the middle. DNA for the CDR3: TGTGCCATCCGCGGACACCTAGACAATGAGCAGTTCTTC. Translated: CAIRGHLDNEQFF.

The chain links TRBV12-3 or TRBV12-4 to TRBJ1-2, with D tentatively TRBD1 (6 bases). This CDR3 spans 13 amino acids. V was pared by 7 bases and J by 3 bases, with 12 bases between. Written as DNA, the CDR3 is TGTGCCAGCACCTCAGGGGTCGACTATGGCTACACCTTC. Its translation: CASTSGVDYGYTF.

V gene TRBV25-1 combines with J gene TRBJ1-1; the D gene is possibly TRBD1 (6 bases). The germline V gene encodes CDR1 MGHDK and CDR2 SYGVNS. This CDR3 is 14 amino acids long. Deletions cut 3 bases from V and 8 bases from J, with 16 bases between. The CDR3 region is CASSDLLQGSEAFF. The CDR3 DNA reads TGTGCCAGCAGTGATCTCTTACAGGGATCCGAAGCTTTCTTT.

This rearrangement joins TRBV6-2 or TRBV6-3 to TRBJ2-3; 10 positions match TRBD1. V lost 4 bases to trimming and J lost 4 bases; unmatched junction nucleotides: 5. The CDR3 sequence is 15 residues long. Germline V gene sequence: CDR1 MNHEY, CDR2 SVGEGT. CDR3 nucleotides: TGTGCCAGCAGTTTTAGACAGGGGGCATCAGATACGCAGTATTTT. Translated: CASSFRQGASDTQYF.

The chain uses TRBV5-5 and TRBJ2-6; D possibly corresponds to TRBD1 (6 bases). This CDR3 spans 17 amino acids. V lost 4 bases, J lost 1 base, and 15 bases lay in between. From germline, CDR1 is SGHKS and CDR2 YYEKEE (reference sequence). The CDR3 protein is CASSPRTDYSGANVLTF. The CDR3 DNA is TGTGCCAGCAGCCCGAGGACAGACTATTCTGGGGCCAACGTCCTGACTTTC. Full variable domain (rest looked up from reference TRBV5-5 and TRBJ2-6): DAGVTQSPTHLIKTRGQQVTLRCSPISGHKSVSWYQQVLGQGPQFIFQYYEKEERGRGNFPDRFSARQFPNYSSELNVNALLLGDSALYLCASSPRTDYSGANVLTFGAGSRLTVL.

V and J are TRBV27 and TRBJ2-4, with D uncertain. The germline CDR1 and CDR2 sequences are MNHEY and SMNVEV (reference sequence). The CDR3 is 15 residues long. V lost 7 bases and J 0 bases, leaving 13 bases between the germline ends. Here the CDR3 reads CASTDPILAKNIQYF. CDR3 coding DNA: TGTGCCAGCACCGATCCTATTTTAGCCAAAAACATTCAGTACTTC.

V usage is TRBV27 and J usage is TRBJ2-3, with D possibly being TRBD2 (6 bases). V lost 3 bases and J 4 bases, leaving 20 bases between the germline ends. CDR3 length equals 17 residues. CDR1 and CDR2 (germline): MNHEY, SMNVEV (reference sequence). The CDR3 DNA reads as TGTGCCAGCAGTTTTCTCCGGGCGGGACGCTACTCAGATACGCAGTATTTT. Its protein product is CASSFLRAGRYSDTQYF.

This chain uses TRBV5-5 with TRBJ2-7, with D tentatively TRBD1 (6 bases). This CDR3 has 14 residues. V was shortened by 4 bases and J by 6 bases, with 17 bases between the two germline ends. Looked up from germline, CDR1 is SGHKS and CDR2 is YYEKEE (reference sequence). The CDR3 protein is CASSREWGLGEQYF. The CDR3 DNA reads as TGTGCCAGCAGCCGCGAATGGGGGCTCGGCGAGCAGTACTTC. The full variable domain, its missing parts supplied by reference TRBV5-5 and TRBJ2-7, is DAGVTQSPTHLIKTRGQQVTLRCSPISGHKSVSWYQQVLGQGPQFIFQYYEKEERGRGNFPDRFSARQFPNYSSELNVNALLLGDSALYLCASSREWGLGEQYFGPGTRLTVT.

This clone was counted a few times. The J gene is TRBJ1-2, the V gene TRBV6-2 or TRBV6-3; TRBD1 is a possible D gene (5 bases). CDR3 size: 18 residues. Per the germline V gene, CDR1 is MNHEY and CDR2 is SVGEGT. V was cut by 6 bases and J by 0 bases, with 23 bases left in between. The CDR3 nucleotides are TGTGCCAGCAGCTCCGCGGGGACCGGAGAAACCCCTAACTATGGCTACACCTTC. This translates into CASSSAGTGETPNYGYTF.

The CDR3 reads CASSLGTGLNIQYF. CDR3 DNA sequence: TGTGCCAGCAGTTTAGGGACAGGTCTCAACATTCAGTACTTC. The chain has TRBV27 and TRBJ2-4; 8 bases agree with TRBD1. CDR3 length: 14 amino acids. J was trimmed by 7 bases and V by 2 bases; bases with no gene match: 4. Germline loops: CDR1 MNHEY, CDR2 SMNVEV (reference sequence).

The rearrangement uses TRBV4-3 and TRBJ2-5, with a tentative D call TRBD2 (5 bases). Trimming took off 2 bases at V and 2 bases at J, with 12 bases between the two ends. This CDR3 is 15 amino acids long. Germline CDR1 LGHNA, CDR2 YSLEER. The CDR3 spells CASSQLVRGQETQYF. CDR3 coding DNA: TGCGCCAGCAGCCAACTTGTGAGAGGGCAAGAGACCCAGTACTTC.

The chain joins TRBV30 to TRBJ2-7; 11 bases are shared with TRBD1. The CDR3 is 14 amino acids. V was clipped by 0 bases and J by 3 bases; unmatched bases: 1. CDR1 is GTSNPN and CDR2 is SVGIG in the germline V gene (reference sequence). The CDR3 sequence: CAWSVGTGGYEQYF. CDR3 DNA: TGTGCCTGGAGTGTAGGGACAGGGGGCTACGAGCAGTACTTC.

This clone was counted a few times. The chain couples TRBV9 to TRBJ1-1; no reliable D call. The CDR3 extends over 14 amino acids. Trimming removed 7 bases from V and 0 bases from J, with 13 bases in between. In germline, CDR1 is SGDLS, CDR2 YYNGEE. CDR3 coding DNA: TGTGCCAGCGGAAGGCGGGCCATGAACACTGAAGCTTTCTTT. Translating gives CASGRRAMNTEAFF.

The rearrangement links TRBV2 to TRBJ2-6, with TRBD1 matching over 7 bases. J was trimmed by 3 bases and V by 4 bases; bases with no gene match: 6. The CDR3 is 16 amino acids. Looked up from germline, CDR1 is SNHLY and CDR2 is FYNNEI. The chain's CDR3 is CASSGLTGSGANVLTF. In nucleotides, the CDR3 is TGTGCCAGCAGTGGCCTGACAGGGAGTGGGGCCAACGTCCTGACTTTC.

As DNA, the CDR3 is TGTGCCAGCTCACCTATGACAGGGACGGTCGGGACCCAGTACTTC. Translating gives CASSPMTGTVGTQYF. The V gene is TRBV18, the J gene TRBJ2-5; TRBD1 aligns across 7 bases. Germline V gene lookup returns CDR1 KGHSH and CDR2 LQKENI. V lost 3 bases, J lost 7 bases, and 11 bases stayed unmatched. CDR3 length: 15 amino acids.

V and J are TRBV2 and TRBJ1-4, with 10 bases fitting TRBD1. This CDR3 has 14 residues. Per the germline V gene, CDR1 is SNHLY and CDR2 is FYNNEI. Trimming took 6 bases from V and 7 from J; bases not matched to a gene: 5. For the CDR3, the DNA is TGTGCCAGCAGGGGGACAGGGGAGGTTGAAAAACTGTTTTTT. It encodes CASRGTGEVEKLFF.